The clone carrying this T cell receptor (beta chain) was found once. What it binds is unknown. The entry originates in a study of shared clonotypes between healthy human individuals. Trimming shortened V by 2 bases and J by 2 bases, and 10 bases separated the two germline ends. The CDR3 covers 14 residues. Germline V lookup: CDR1 LGHNA, CDR2 YSLEER. General study points: Memory subsets had estimated richness that was generally smaller than that of naive subsets. Since donors were few, the genetic and exposure-history diversity represented was limited.

Naivety among CD8 cells was defined by CD45RO negativity and positive CCR7 selection, thereby excluding terminally differentiated effector memory CD45RA+ cells. The donors were adults (healthy and HIV-negative) with no recent acute infections or vaccinations. Sequenced by immunoSEQ multiplex PCR; TCRdb stores in-frame clones only, minus some. Among about 1,800,000 clones listed, about 95% were seen once. The receptor was isolated from a man aged 18 to 35 in good health. The chain couples TRBV4-3 to TRBJ2-7, with D possibly being TRBD2 (5 bases). Sequencing was done on a sample of naive CD8+ T cells sorted from blood. Here the CDR3 DNA reads TGCGCCAGCAGCCAATCGGAGGATACCTACGAGCAGTACTTC. Protein: CASSQSEDTYEQYF.